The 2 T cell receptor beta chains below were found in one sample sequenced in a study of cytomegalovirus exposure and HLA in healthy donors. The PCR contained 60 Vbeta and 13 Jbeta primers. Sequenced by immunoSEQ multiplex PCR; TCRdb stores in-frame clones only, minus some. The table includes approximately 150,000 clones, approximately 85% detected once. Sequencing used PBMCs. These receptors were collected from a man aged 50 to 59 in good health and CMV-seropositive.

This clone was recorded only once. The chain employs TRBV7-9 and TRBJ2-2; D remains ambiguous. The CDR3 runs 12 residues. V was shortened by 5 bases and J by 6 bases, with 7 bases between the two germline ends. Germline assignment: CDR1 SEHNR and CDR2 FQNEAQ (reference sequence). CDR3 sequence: CASSRPSGELFF. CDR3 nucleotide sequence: TGTGCCAGCAGCCGTCCCTCCGGGGAGCTGTTTTTT. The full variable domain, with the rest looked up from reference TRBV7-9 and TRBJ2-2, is DTGVSQNPRHKITKRGQNVTFRCDPISEHNRLYWYRQTLGQGPEFLTYFQNEAQLEKSRLLSDRFSAERPKGSFSTLEIQRTEQGDSAMYLCASSRPSGELFFGEGSRLTVL.

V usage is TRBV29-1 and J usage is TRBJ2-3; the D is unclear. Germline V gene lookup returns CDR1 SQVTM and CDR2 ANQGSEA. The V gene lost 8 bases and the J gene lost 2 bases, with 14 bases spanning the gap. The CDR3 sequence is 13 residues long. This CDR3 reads CSISVPSTDTQYF. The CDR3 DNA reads TGCAGCATAAGCGTGCCCTCCACAGATACGCAGTATTTT.